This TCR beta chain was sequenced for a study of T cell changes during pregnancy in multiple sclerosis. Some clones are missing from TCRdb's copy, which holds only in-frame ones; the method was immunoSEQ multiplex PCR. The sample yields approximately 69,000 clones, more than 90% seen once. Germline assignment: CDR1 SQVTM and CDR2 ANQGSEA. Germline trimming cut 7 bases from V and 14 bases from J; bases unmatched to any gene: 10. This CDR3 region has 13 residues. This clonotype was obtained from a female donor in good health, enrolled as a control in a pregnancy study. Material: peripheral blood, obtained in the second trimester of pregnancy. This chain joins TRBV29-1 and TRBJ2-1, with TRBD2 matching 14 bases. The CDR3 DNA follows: TGCAGCGCCGAGCACGGACTAGCGGGGGGCGAGTTCTTC. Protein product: CSAEHGLAGGEFF.